This T cell receptor beta chain was identified in a study of beta chain features in type 1 diabetes (dated by TCRdb to the late 2010s). At the level of the whole study: Mean age, gender distribution, total cell number and subset yield were not different between patients and healthy donors. A total of about 110 million sorted cells were examined across all samples, and the number of cells per subset was strongly correlated with RNA yield. The study compared the TCRB repertoires of sorted circulating CD4+ T cell subsets in recently diagnosed type 1 diabetes patients with those in matched healthy donors. Regulatory and stem cell-like memory subsets were obtained from only 8 patients and roughly eight healthy donors, while naive and central memory subsets were obtained from all 28 donors.

Regarding this clone: The specificity of this receptor is unknown. Base qualities are missing; no much larger clone stands one base away.

V lost 6 bases and J lost 1 base; the stretch between them is 13 bases long. CDR1 is given as LNHDA and CDR2 as SQIVND, both from the germline V gene (reference sequence). The CDR3 runs 15 amino acids, cysteine and phenylalanine included. Only the CDR3 portion is preserved as DNA: 45 bases, with reading frame beginning at the first base. The entire amount of isolated RNA was reverse transcribed using the High Capacity cDNA Reverse Transcription Kit, so the sequenced TCRB transcripts were expressed ones. Naive, central memory and regulatory T cell samples underwent deep immunoSEQ sequencing, averaging around 4 million total reads per sample. Sorted cells were lysed in RLT buffer and RNA was extracted with DNase-treated RNeasy Micro or Mini kits, depending on cell number. Each cell subset was processed on its own to prevent cross-contamination, while patient and healthy donor samples were processed together. The immunoSEQ multiplex PCR was used to amplify TCRB sequences from cDNA, yielding 87-bp fragments that span the CDR3 region. Amplicons were sequenced on the Illumina HiSeq platform. The paper's processing steps were these. Synthetic template baselines were used to correct PCR bias computationally, reads within Hamming distance 2 were collapsed, and singletons that could not be merged were discarded. Reads were aligned to IMGT to assign V, D and J genes, CDR3 length, and insertions or deletions at six rearrangement sites. Within each subset, clonotype counts were normalized to sorted cell number, and only after that were true diversity and Gini coefficients computed with the tcR R package. The overlap coefficient, calculated on TCRB nucleotide sequences, was used to measure repertoire sharing. As a proxy for the pre-selection repertoire, out-of-frame TCRB sequences from naive cells were analyzed. This immuneACCESS table, as held by TCRdb, lists in-frame sequences with V and J called but not all clones. Of the missing ones, under half trace to an unresolved V gene in checked studies; the others have no known cause. D and trimming were read from the DNA, whereas the V and J calls and clone size are those reported in that table. The sample includes 970,000 or so clones, with 15% to 20% observed a single time. Jointly, the top ten make up about 0.02% of the sample.

Each donor gave one peripheral blood draw, averaging approximately 110 mL, which was collected into heparinised tubes. Naive, central memory, regulatory and stem cell-like memory CD4+ T cells were sorted on a BD FACSAria II using a panel including CD45RO, CCR7, CD25, CD127, CD95 and CD27. Purity was above 95% for every sorted population. Right away, PBMCs were isolated by Lymphoprep density gradient centrifugation and were stained directly, with no culture step. To minimize batch effects, samples were stained and sorted in pairs, one healthy donor with one patient per experiment. Overall study results and their limits: Patients with type 1 diabetes made fewer insertions and deleted more nucleotides at VDJ recombination sites, implying thymic rearrangement abnormalities. PCR might favor shorter templates, but patient and control samples were amplified and corrected together, so any skew would affect both groups equally. Because cDNA was sequenced instead of genomic DNA, highly expressing activated cells could be over-represented, though the groups showed no difference in activation or CD3 levels. Because the HLA sub-analyses included only small numbers of individuals, any influence of HLA type on TCRB rearrangement was left unresolved. Type 1 diabetes patients showed a moderate but significant shortening of TCRB CDR3 length in all four CD4+ subsets. Naive, central memory and regulatory TCRB repertoires appeared more similar among patients than among healthy donors.

The chain employs TRBV19 and TRBJ1-5; perhaps TRBD1 is the D gene, with 5 bases matching. This sequence was found in a young woman in good health. Sequencing was performed on naive CD4+ T cells from blood. In light of the paper, this sample's cell subset or site label describes: true naive CD4+ T cells. The CDR3 sequence is CASSQLGRSNQPQHF. In nucleotides, the sequence is TGTGCCAGTAGCCAATTGGGACGAAGCAATCAGCCCCAGCATTTT.